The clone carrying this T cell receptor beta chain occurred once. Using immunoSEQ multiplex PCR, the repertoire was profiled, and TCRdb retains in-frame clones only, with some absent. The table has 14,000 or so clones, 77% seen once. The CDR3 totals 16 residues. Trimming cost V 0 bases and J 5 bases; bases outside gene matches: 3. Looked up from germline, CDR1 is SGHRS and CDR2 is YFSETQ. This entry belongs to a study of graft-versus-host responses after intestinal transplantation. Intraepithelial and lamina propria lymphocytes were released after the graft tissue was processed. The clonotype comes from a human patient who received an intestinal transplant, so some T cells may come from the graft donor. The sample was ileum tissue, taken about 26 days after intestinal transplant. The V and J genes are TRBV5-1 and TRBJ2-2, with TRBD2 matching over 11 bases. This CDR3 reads CASSLAPSGGTGELFF. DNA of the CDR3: TGCGCCAGCAGCTTGGCCCCTAGCGGGGGGACCGGGGAGCTGTTTTTT.